This is a list of T cell receptor beta chains from one sample in a study of cytomegalovirus exposure and HLA in healthy donors. Clones were sequenced by immunoSEQ multiplex PCR, and TCRdb holds only the in-frame ones, with some missing. The sample has 190,000 or so clones, 75% to 90% seen once. Source material: PBMCs. These receptors were collected from a boy aged 5-17 years in good health and CMV-seronegative. The CDR3 runs from the conserved cysteine through the conserved F or W. D genes are given only for firm matches. Rows may omit the clone size; those that give it use once, few, many or a size class.

TRBD1	many	TRBV6-1	TRBJ1-6	CATATGESSPLHF	TGTGCCACCGCGACAGGGGAATCGTCACCCCTCCACTTT
-	few	TRBV6-6	TRBJ2-4	CASSQDKNIQYF	TGTGCCAGCAGTCAGGACAAAAACATTCAGTACTTC
TRBD2	once	TRBV11-2	TRBJ2-5	CASSLVGGWWTQYF	TGTGCCAGCAGCTTAGTGGGGGGGTGGTGGACCCAGTACTTC
-	-	TRBV7-7	TRBJ2-6	CASSPTSSGANVLTF	TGTGCTAGCAGCCCGACTTCCTCTGGGGCCAACGTCCTGACTTTC
-	-	TRBV11-3	TRBJ1-3	CASSLMPTGTGNTIYF	TGTGCCAGCAGCTTAATGCCAACCGGGACAGGAAACACCATATATTTT
-	-	TRBV9	TRBJ1-2	CASSVEGRARGNYGYTF	TGTGCCAGCAGCGTAGAGGGCAGGGCGCGGGGAAACTATGGCTACACCTTC
TRBD1	-	TRBV30	TRBJ1-5	CAWSAGTGANQPQHF	TGTGCCTGGAGTGCAGGGACAGGGGCCAATCAGCCCCAGCATTTT
-	few	TRBV27	TRBJ1-1	CASSLFTGSAEAFF	TGTGCCAGCAGTTTATTCACCGGGAGCGCTGAAGCTTTCTTT
TRBD1	-	TRBV19	TRBJ1-3	CASSRTGTGNTIYF	TGTGCCAGTAGCCGGACAGGGACTGGAAACACCATATATTTT
TRBD1	-	TRBV9	TRBJ1-2	CASSVETGALYSGYTF	TGTGCCAGCAGCGTGGAGACAGGGGCCCTGTATAGCGGCTACACCTTC
-	-	TRBV4-1	TRBJ2-7	CASSQDLGQTEQYF	TGCGCCAGCAGCCAAGATCTGGGGCAGACCGAGCAGTACTTC
TRBD1	-	TRBV27	TRBJ1-2	CASSPDRGGYTF	TGTGCCAGCAGTCCGGACAGGGGCGGCTACACCTTC
-	-	TRBV11-3	TRBJ2-1	CASTDKGILYNEQFF	TGTGCCAGCACCGACAAAGGTATTCTCTACAATGAGCAGTTCTTC
TRBD1	-	TRBV6-1	TRBJ1-6	CASSEVPGQGNSPLHF	TGTGCCAGCAGTGAAGTCCCGGGACAGGGGAATTCACCCCTCCACTTT
TRBD2	-	TRBV7-2	TRBJ2-3	CASSLAGGLAGTPDTQYF	TGTGCCAGCAGCTTAGCGGGGGGACTAGCGGGGACCCCAGATACGCAGTATTTT
-	-	TRBV7-2	TRBJ2-7	CASSFRGTYEQYF	TGTGCCAGCAGCTTTAGGGGAACCTACGAGCAGTACTTC
TRBD1	-	TRBV4-2	TRBJ1-1	CASSQVDRDLAEAFF	TGTGCCAGCAGCCAAGTAGACAGGGACTTGGCTGAAGCTTTCTTT
-	once	TRBV11-3	TRBJ2-2	CASSEFRDGGELFF	TGTGCCAGCAGCGAGTTCAGGGATGGCGGGGAGCTGTTTTTT
-	-	TRBV5-1	TRBJ2-7	CASSLGLDSYEQYF	TGCGCCAGCAGCTTGGGACTAGACTCCTACGAGCAGTACTTC
-	-	TRBV9	TRBJ1-1	CASSVGAAALNTEAFF	TGTGCCAGCAGCGTAGGGGCAGCAGCTTTGAACACTGAAGCTTTCTTT
-	-	TRBV16	TRBJ1-2	CASSQFDRRQTSNGGYTF	TGTGCCAGCAGCCAATTTGACCGTAGACAGACCTCCAACGGAGGCTACACCTTC
-	-	TRBV15	TRBJ1-5	CATRREWNQPQHF	TGTGCCACTCGACGGGAATGGAATCAGCCCCAGCATTTT
-	-	TRBV19	TRBJ1-1	CASSIRNWRNTEAFF	TGTGCCAGTAGTATACGTAATTGGAGGAACACTGAAGCTTTCTTT
-	-	TRBV7-3	TRBJ2-3	CASSLNLDTDTQYF	TGTGCCAGCAGCTTAAACCTAGACACAGATACGCAGTATTTT
-	-	TRBV19	TRBJ1-1	CASSTRTENTEAFF	TGTGCCAGTAGCACCCGGACAGAGAACACTGAAGCTTTCTTT
-	-	TRBV7-2	TRBJ2-3	CASSLGASSTDTQYF	TGTGCCAGCAGCTTAGGAGCCTCTAGCACAGATACGCAGTATTTT
TRBD1	-	TRBV19	TRBJ1-2	CASNPTGNYGYTF	TGTGCCAGTAACCCGACAGGGAACTATGGCTACACCTTC
TRBD1	-	TRBV5-1	TRBJ1-6	CASSSTGGQSSLHF	TGCGCCAGCAGCTCGACAGGGGGCCAGAGCTCTCTCCACTTT
-	-	TRBV5-1	TRBJ2-7	CASSPRVFGRDPSFYEQYF	TGCGCCAGCAGCCCGAGGGTTTTCGGAAGAGACCCCTCTTTCTACGAGCAGTACTTC
-	once	TRBV5-4	TRBJ2-5	CASSLGDIDRMETQYF	TGTGCCAGCAGCTTGGGGGACATTGATCGAATGGAGACCCAGTACTTC
-	-	TRBV5-6	TRBJ2-5	CASSLVPGSTKETQYF	TGTGCCAGCAGCTTGGTCCCGGGGAGTACAAAAGAGACCCAGTACTTC
TRBD1	-	TRBV7-9	TRBJ2-1	CASSLRQGWNEQFF	TGTGCCAGCAGCCTGCGACAGGGTTGGAATGAGCAGTTCTTC
-	-	TRBV25-1	TRBJ1-5	CASSESEGNQPQHF	TGTGCCAGCAGTGAATCGGAGGGGAATCAGCCCCAGCATTTT
-	-	TRBV19	TRBJ1-1	CASSIQDTSNTEAFF	TGTGCCAGTAGTATTCAGGACACATCGAACACTGAAGCTTTCTTT
-	-	TRBV19	TRBJ2-2	CASSIPGNTGELFF	TGTGCCAGTAGTATCCCGGGGAACACCGGGGAGCTGTTTTTT
-	-	TRBV6-6	TRBJ2-2	CASETVPNTGELFF	TGTGCCAGCGAAACAGTTCCGAACACCGGGGAGCTGTTTTTT
-	-	TRBV7-2	TRBJ2-1	CASRQPLGSHEQFF	TGTGCCAGCAGACAACCTTTGGGCAGCCATGAGCAGTTCTTC
-	few	TRBV10-3	TRBJ2-1	CAISATGNEQFF	TGTGCCATCAGCGCGACTGGGAATGAGCAGTTCTTC
-	few	TRBV5-6	TRBJ2-3	CASSFRKGTSTDTQYF	TGTGCCAGCAGCTTCCGAAAGGGGACTAGCACAGATACGCAGTATTTT
-	once	TRBV4-2	TRBJ1-5	CASSPGHSNQPQHF	TGTGCCAGCAGCCCGGGACACAGCAATCAGCCCCAGCATTTT
-	-	TRBV12-5	TRBJ2-3	CASGTDTYTDTQYF	TGTGCTAGTGGGACGGACACTTACACAGATACGCAGTATTTT
TRBD1	few	TRBV6-6	TRBJ1-4	CASRTTGGNEKLFF	TGTGCCAGCAGGACCACAGGGGGCAACGAAAAACTGTTTTTT
-	-	TRBV7-9	TRBJ2-7	CASSLPERSSYEQYF	TGTGCCAGCAGCTTACCGGAGAGGAGCTCCTACGAGCAGTACTTC
-	-	TRBV9	TRBJ1-1	CASSVDGRGNTEAFF	TGTGCCAGCAGCGTAGACGGCAGGGGGAACACTGAAGCTTTCTTT
-	-	TRBV6-1	TRBJ1-2	CASRQTSNYGYTF	TGTGCCAGTCGACAGACCTCTAACTATGGCTACACCTTC
-	-	TRBV19	TRBJ2-5	CASSIQTYTGETQYF	TGTGCCAGTAGTATTCAGACGTACACCGGGGAGACCCAGTACTTC
TRBD1	-	TRBV30	TRBJ2-1	CAWGTGTGYNEQFF	TGTGCCTGGGGGACCGGGACAGGTTATAATGAGCAGTTCTTC
-	few	TRBV5-1	TRBJ2-7	CASSLVAGTYEQYF	TGCGCCAGCAGCTTGGTAGCAGGGACCTACGAGCAGTACTTC